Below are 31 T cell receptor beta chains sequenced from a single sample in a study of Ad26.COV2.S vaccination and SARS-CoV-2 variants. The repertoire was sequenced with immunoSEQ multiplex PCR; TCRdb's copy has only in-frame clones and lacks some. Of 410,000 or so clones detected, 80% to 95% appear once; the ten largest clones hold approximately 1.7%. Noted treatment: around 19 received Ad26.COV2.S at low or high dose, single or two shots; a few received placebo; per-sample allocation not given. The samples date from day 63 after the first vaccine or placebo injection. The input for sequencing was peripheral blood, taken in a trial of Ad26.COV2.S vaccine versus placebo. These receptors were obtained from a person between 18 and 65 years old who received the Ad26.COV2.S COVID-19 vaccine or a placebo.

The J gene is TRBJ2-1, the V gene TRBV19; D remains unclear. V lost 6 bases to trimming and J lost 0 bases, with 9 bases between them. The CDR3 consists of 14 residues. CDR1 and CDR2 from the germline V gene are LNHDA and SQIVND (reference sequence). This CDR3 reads CASRYRSSYNEQFF. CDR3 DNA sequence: TGTGCCAGTAGATATAGGAGCTCCTACAATGAGCAGTTCTTC.

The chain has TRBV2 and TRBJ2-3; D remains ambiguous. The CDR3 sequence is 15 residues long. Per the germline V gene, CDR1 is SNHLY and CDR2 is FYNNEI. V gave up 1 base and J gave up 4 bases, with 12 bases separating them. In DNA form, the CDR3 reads TGTGCCAGCAGTGAAGTAAGGACGATCGCAGATACGCAGTATTTT. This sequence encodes CASSEVRTIADTQYF.

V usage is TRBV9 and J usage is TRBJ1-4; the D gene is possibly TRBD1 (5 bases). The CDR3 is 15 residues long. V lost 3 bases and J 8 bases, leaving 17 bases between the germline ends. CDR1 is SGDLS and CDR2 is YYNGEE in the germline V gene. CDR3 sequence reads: CASSEGGRGWEKLFF. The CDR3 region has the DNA TGTGCCAGCAGCGAGGGAGGCCGGGGGTGGGAAAAACTGTTTTTT.

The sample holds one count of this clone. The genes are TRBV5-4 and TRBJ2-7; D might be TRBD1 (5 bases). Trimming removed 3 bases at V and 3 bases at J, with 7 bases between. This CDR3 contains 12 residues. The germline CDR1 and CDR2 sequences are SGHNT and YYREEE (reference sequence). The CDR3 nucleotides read TGTGCCAGCAGCTGGGGCAGCTACGAGCAGTACTTC. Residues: CASSWGSYEQYF.

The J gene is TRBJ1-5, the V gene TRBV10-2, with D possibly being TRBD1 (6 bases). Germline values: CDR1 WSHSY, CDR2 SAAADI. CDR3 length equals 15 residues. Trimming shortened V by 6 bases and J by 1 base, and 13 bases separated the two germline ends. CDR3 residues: CASRKQGVSNQPQHF. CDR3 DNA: TGCGCCAGCAGGAAACAGGGAGTAAGCAATCAGCCCCAGCATTTT.

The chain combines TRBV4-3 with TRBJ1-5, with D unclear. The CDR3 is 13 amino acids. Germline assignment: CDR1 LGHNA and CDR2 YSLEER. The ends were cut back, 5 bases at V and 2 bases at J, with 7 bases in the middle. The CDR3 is CASSEQGNQPQHF. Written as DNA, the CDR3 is TGCGCCAGCAGCGAGCAGGGCAATCAGCCCCAGCATTTT.

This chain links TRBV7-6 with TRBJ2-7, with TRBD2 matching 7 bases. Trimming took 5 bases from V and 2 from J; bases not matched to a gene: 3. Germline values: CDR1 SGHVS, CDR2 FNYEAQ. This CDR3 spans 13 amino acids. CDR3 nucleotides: TGTGCCAGCAGCACGACTAGCCCCTACGAGCAGTACTTC. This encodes CASSTTSPYEQYF.

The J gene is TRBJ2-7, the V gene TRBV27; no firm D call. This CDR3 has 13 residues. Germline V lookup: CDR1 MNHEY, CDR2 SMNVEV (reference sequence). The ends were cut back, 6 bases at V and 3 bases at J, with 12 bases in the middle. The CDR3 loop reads CASSRGPFYEQYF. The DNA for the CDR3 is TGTGCCAGCAGCCGCGGACCTTTCTACGAGCAGTACTTC.

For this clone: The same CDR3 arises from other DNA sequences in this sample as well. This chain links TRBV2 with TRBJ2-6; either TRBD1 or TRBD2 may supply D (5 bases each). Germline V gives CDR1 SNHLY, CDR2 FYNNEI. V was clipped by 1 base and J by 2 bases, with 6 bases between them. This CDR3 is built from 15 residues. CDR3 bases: TGTGCCAGCAGTGAAGGAGGGGCTGGGGCCAACGTCCTGACTTTC. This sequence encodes CASSEGGAGANVLTF. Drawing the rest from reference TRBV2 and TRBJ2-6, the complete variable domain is EPEVTQTPSHQVTQMGQEVILRCVPISNHLYFYWYRQILGQKVEFLVSFYNNEISEKSEIFDDQFSVERPDGSNFTLKIRSTKLEDSAMYFCASSEGGAGANVLTFGAGSRLTVL.

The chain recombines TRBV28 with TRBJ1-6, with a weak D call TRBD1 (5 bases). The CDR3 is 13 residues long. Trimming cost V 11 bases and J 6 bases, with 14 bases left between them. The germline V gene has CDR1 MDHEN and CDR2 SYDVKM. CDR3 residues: CAGARYSNSPLHF. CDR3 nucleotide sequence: TGTGCCGGGGCACGTTACTCTAATTCACCCCTCCACTTT.

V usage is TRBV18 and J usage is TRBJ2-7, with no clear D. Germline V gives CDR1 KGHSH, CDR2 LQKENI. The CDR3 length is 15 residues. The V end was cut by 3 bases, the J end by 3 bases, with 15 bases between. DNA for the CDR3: TGTGCCAGCTCACCGACGGTGGGCCAGATCTACGAGCAGTACTTC. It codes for CASSPTVGQIYEQYF. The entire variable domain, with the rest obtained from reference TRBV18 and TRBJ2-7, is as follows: NAGVMQNPRHLVRRRGQEARLRCSPMKGHSHVYWYRQLPEEGLKFMVYLQKENIIDESGMPKERFSAEFPKEGPSILRIQQVVRGDSAAYFCASSPTVGQIYEQYFGPGTRLTVT.

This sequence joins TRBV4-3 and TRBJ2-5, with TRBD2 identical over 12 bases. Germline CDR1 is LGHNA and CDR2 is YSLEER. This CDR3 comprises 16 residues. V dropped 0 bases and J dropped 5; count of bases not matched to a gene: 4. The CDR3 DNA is TGCGCCAGCAGCCAAGATCTAGCGGGGGGGCCGGAGACCCAGTACTTC. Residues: CASSQDLAGGPETQYF.

In nucleotides, the CDR3 is TGTGCCAGCAGCCAAGGGACTAGCGGGGTATATACGCAGTATTTT. Its translation: CASSQGTSGVYTQYF. The V call is TRBV3-1 (or the pseudogene TRBV3-2), the J call TRBJ2-3, with 12 bases matching TRBD2. Per germline, CDR1 LGHDT and CDR2 YNNKEL (reference sequence). The junction had 3 bases not matched to a gene; V was cut back by 1 base and J by 7 bases. This CDR3 comprises 15 residues.

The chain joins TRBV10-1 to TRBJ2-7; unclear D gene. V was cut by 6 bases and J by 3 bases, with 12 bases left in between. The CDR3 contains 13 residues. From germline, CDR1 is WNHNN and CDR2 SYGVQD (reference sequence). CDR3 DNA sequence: TGCGCCAGCAGAGCCGGACCGAACTACGAGCAGTACTTC. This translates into CASRAGPNYEQYF.

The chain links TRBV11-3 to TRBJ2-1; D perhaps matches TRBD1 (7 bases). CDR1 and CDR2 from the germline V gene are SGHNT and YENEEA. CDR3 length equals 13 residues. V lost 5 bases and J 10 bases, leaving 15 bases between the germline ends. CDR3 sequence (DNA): TGTGCCAGCAGCCCAGTCCAGGGGGGCGAGCAGTTCTTC. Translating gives CASSPVQGGEQFF.

The CDR3 sequence is CASRQGGYGYTF. The CDR3 DNA reads TGTGCCAGCCGACAGGGGGGATATGGCTACACCTTC. The chain joins TRBV9 to TRBJ1-2; 9 nucleotides align to TRBD1. The length of the CDR3 is 12 residues. The germline gives CDR1 SGDLS, CDR2 YYNGEE. With V trimmed by 7 bases and J by 5 bases, 3 bases remained unmatched. Filled out from reference TRBV9 and TRBJ1-2, the complete variable domain reads DSGVTQTPKHLITATGQRVTLRCSPRSGDLSVYWYQQSLDQGLQFLIQYYNGEERAKGNILERFSAQQFPDLHSELNLSSLELGDSALYFCASRQGGYGYTFGSGTRLTVV.

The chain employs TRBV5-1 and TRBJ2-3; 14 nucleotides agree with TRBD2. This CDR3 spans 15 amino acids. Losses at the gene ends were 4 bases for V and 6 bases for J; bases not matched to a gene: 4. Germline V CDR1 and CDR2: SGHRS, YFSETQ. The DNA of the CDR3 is TGCGCCAGCAGCCTCGGACTAGCGGGGGGCGATACGCAGTATTTT. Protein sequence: CASSLGLAGGDTQYF.

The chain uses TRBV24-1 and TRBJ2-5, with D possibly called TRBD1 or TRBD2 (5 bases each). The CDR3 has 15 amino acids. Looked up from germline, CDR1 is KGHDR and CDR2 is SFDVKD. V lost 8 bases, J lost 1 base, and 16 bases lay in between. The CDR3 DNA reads TGTGCCACCAATCGGGGTTTCGGGGCCCAAGAGACCCAGTACTTC. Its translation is CATNRGFGAQETQYF.

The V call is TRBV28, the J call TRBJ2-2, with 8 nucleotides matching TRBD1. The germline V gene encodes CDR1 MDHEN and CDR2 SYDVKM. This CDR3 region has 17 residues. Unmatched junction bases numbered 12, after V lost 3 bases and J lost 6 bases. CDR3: CASSFQGAHGGPGELFF. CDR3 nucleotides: TGTGCCAGCAGTTTTCAGGGGGCGCACGGAGGGCCCGGGGAGCTGTTTTTT.

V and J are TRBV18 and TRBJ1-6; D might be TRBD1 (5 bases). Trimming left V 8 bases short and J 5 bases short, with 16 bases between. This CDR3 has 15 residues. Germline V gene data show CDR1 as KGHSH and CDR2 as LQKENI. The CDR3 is CASRNSGGDNSPLHF. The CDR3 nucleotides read TGTGCCAGCCGCAATTCTGGGGGAGATAATTCACCCCTCCACTTT.

The CDR3 spells CASSLASWGWTGGNYGYTF. CDR3 in DNA: TGCGCCAGCAGCTTGGCCTCTTGGGGTTGGACAGGGGGTAACTATGGCTACACCTTC. The rearrangement joins TRBV5-1 to TRBJ1-2; 10 nucleotides match TRBD1. The ends lost 0 bases at V and 1 base at J; junction bases unmatched: 12. Germline V gene lookup returns CDR1 SGHRS and CDR2 YFSETQ. The CDR3 length is 19 residues.

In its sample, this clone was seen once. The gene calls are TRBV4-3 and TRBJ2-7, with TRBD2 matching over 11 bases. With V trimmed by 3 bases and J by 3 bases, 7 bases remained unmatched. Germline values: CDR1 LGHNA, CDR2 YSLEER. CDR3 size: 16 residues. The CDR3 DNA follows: TGCGCCAGCAGCCAGGAAAATAGCGGGGGGGGCTACGAGCAGTACTTC. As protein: CASSQENSGGGYEQYF.

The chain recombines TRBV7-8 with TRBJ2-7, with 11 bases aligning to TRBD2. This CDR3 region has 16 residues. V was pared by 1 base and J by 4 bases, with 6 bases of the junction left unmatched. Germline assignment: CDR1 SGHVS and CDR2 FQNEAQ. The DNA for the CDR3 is TGTGCCAGCAGCTTAGGGAGTCTAGCGGGGGGATACGAGCAGTACTTC. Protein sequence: CASSLGSLAGGYEQYF.

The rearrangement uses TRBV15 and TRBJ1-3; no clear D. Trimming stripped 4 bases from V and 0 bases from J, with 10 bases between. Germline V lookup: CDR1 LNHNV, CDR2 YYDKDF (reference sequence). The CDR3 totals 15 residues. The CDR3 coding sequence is TGTGCCACCAGCACCGGAGGTACCTCTGGAAACACCATATATTTT. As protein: CATSTGGTSGNTIYF.

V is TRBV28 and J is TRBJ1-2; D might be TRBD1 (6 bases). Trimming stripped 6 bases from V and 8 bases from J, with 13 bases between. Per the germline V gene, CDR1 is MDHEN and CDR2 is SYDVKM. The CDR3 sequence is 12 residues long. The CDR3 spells CASSRRGDGYTF. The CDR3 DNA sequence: TGTGCCAGCAGCCGAAGGGGGGACGGCTACACCTTC.

The CDR3 DNA reads TGTGCCAGCAGCTCCGATGGACCCCTCGGCTATGGCTACACCTTC. It codes for CASSSDGPLGYGYTF. The chain links TRBV5-4 to TRBJ1-2; D unresolved. The CDR3 totals 15 residues. The germline V gene encodes CDR1 SGHNT and CDR2 YYREEE (reference sequence). Trimming stripped 3 bases from V and 4 bases from J, with 16 bases between.

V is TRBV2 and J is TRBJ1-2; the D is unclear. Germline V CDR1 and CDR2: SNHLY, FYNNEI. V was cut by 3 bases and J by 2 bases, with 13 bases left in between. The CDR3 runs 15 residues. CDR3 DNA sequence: TGTGCCAGCAGTGAGTCATGGACCTCGAACTATGGCTACACCTTC. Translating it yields CASSESWTSNYGYTF.

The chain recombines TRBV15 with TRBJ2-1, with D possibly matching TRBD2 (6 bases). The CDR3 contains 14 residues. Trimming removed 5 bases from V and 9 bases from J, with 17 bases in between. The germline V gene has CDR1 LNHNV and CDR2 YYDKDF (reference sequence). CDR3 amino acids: CATSPGEPVSEQFF. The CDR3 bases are TGTGCCACCAGCCCGGGGGAGCCTGTTAGTGAGCAGTTCTTC.

This chain's CDR3 is CASSSTASSSPDTQYF. For the CDR3, the DNA is TGTGCCAGCAGTTCAACCGCTAGTTCATCGCCAGATACGCAGTATTTT. The rearrangement uses TRBV6-5 and TRBJ2-3; D is ambiguous. CDR1 MNHEY and CDR2 SVGAGI come from the germline V gene. There are 16 residues in the CDR3. The germline V and J ends were trimmed by 4 bases and 4 bases, with 18 bases remaining between them.

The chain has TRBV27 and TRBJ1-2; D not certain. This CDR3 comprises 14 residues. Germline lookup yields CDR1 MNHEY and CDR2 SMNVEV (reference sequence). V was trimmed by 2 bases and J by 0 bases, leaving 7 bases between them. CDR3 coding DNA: TGTGCCAGCAGTTTAAGAAAAACTAACTATGGCTACACCTTC. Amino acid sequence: CASSLRKTNYGYTF.

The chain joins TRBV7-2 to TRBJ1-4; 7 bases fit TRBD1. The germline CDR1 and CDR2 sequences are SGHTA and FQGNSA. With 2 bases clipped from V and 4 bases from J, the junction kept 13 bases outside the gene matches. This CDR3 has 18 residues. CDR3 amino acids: CASSLRQGFVGFNEKLFF. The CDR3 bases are TGTGCCAGCAGCTTAAGACAGGGTTTCGTTGGATTTAATGAAAAACTGTTTTTT.